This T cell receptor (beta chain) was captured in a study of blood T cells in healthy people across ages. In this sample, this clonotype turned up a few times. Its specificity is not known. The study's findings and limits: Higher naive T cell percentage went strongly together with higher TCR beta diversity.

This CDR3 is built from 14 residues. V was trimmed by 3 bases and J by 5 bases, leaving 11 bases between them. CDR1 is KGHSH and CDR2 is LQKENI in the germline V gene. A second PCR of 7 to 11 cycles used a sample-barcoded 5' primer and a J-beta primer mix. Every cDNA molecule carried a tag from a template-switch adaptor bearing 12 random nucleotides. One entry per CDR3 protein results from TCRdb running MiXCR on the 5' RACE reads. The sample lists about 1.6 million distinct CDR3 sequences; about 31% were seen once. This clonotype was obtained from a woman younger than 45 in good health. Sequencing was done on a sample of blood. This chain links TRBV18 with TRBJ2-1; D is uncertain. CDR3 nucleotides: TGTGCCAGCTCACCTCGAGGTCGGAACAATGAGCAGTTCTTC. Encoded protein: CASSPRGRNNEQFF.